The 9 T cell receptor beta chains presented below share a single source sample, sequenced in a study of T cells in Graves' hyperthyroidism and ophthalmopathy. Amplification of TCR beta CDR3 regions was performed using RNA transcripts as template. The study used the HTBI primer set for a first-round RT-PCR of the TCR CDR3. Each CDR3 protein gets one entry after TCRdb re-called the multiplex PCR reads with MiXCR. The data contain about 250,000 distinct CDR3 sequences, 20% to 25% of them singletons. The specimen was blood. The receptor source for this set is a man aged 25-45 years with Graves' ophthalmopathy.

This clonotype has only one observation. The rearrangement uses TRBV6-1 and TRBJ1-6; 10 bases agree with TRBD1. The CDR3 totals 15 residues. The germline V gene has CDR1 MNHNS and CDR2 SASEGT. The J segment lost 14 bases and the V segment lost 5 bases, leaving 12 bases of the junction unmatched. CDR3: CASSTRTGGIGSLHF. CDR3 in DNA: TGTGCCAGCAGTACCCGGACAGGGGGTATCGGGTCCCTCCACTTT.

This clonotype was counted ten times or more. The rearrangement joins TRBV24-1 to TRBJ1-2; D is possibly TRBD1 (5 bases). The V end was cut by 2 bases, the J end by 6 bases, with 9 bases between. In germline, CDR1 is KGHDR, CDR2 SFDVKD. This CDR3 region has 13 residues. DNA for the CDR3: TGTGCCACCAGTGATTCGACGGGGGATGGCTACACCTTC. This gives the protein CATSDSTGDGYTF.

The chain links TRBV7-9 to TRBJ2-5; perhaps TRBD1 as D (8 bases). The CDR3 runs 16 residues. Germline V gene lookup returns CDR1 SEHNR and CDR2 FQNEAQ (reference sequence). Trimming removed 3 bases from V and 5 bases from J, with 19 bases in between. CDR3: CASSFRVGGDRETQYF. As DNA, the CDR3 is TGTGCCAGCAGCTTTAGAGTAGGGGGGGACAGGGAGACCCAGTACTTC.

This clonotype turned up a few times. The rearrangement joins TRBV7-9 to TRBJ2-5, with D perhaps TRBD2 (6 bases). The CDR3 consists of 15 residues. CDR1 and CDR2 (germline): SEHNR, FQNEAQ (reference sequence). Trimming took 5 bases from V and 5 from J, leaving 18 bases between them. DNA of the CDR3: TGTGCCAGCAGCACCGGTGGCGGGATGGGGGAGACCCAGTACTTC. This sequence encodes CASSTGGGMGETQYF.

The chain links TRBV19 to TRBJ2-1; TRBD2 matches at 14 bases. Germline CDR1 and CDR2: LNHDA and SQIVND (reference sequence). The CDR3 consists of 18 residues. The V and J ends lost 7 bases and 2 bases, in that order; junction bases with no gene match: 10. CDR3 sequence reads: CASNDGTSGSPTYNEQFF. DNA for the CDR3: TGTGCCAGTAACGACGGGACTAGCGGGAGTCCTACCTACAATGAGCAGTTCTTC.

The chain links TRBV7-8 to TRBJ2-4; D is perhaps TRBD1 or TRBD2 (6 bases each). CDR3 length equals 17 residues. Trimming stripped 3 bases from V and 0 bases from J, with 15 bases between. Germline values: CDR1 SGHVS, CDR2 FQNEAQ. CDR3 nucleotide sequence: TGTGCCAGCAGCTTCCCTGAGGGGGGACTAGCCAAAAACATTCAGTACTTC. Its protein product is CASSFPEGGLAKNIQYF.

The sample holds many counts of this clonotype. At one end, the junction sequence differs from germline, possibly due to a read error. The chain has TRBV7-7 and TRBJ2-3; no reliable D call. The CDR3 length is 14 residues. Germline CDR1 SSHAT, CDR2 FNYEAQ (reference sequence). The CDR3: CASSLDAAADTQYF. The CDR3 DNA is TGTGCTAGCAGCTTGGACGCGGCCGCAGATACGCAGTATTTT.

This sequence joins TRBV9 and TRBJ2-7, with 10 bases fitting TRBD2. Germline lookup yields CDR1 SGDLS and CDR2 YYNGEE. The CDR3 is 15 amino acids. J gave up 3 bases and V 1 base, and 4 bases lay outside the gene matches. CDR3 residues: CASSVRASGSYEQYF. The CDR3 DNA follows: TGTGCCAGCAGCGTAAGGGCTAGCGGGAGCTACGAGCAGTACTTC.

The table lists this clonotype with many counts. This chain connects TRBV20-1 to TRBJ2-1; the match to TRBD2 covers 9 bases. V trimming: 3 bases; J trimming: 8 bases; junction bases outside the gene matches: 11. The CDR3 is 15 amino acids. The germline CDR1 and CDR2 sequences are DFQATT and SNEGSKA (reference sequence). The CDR3 region is CSASLTSGSWYEQFF. CDR3 DNA: TGCAGTGCTAGCCTCACTAGCGGGTCCTGGTATGAGCAGTTCTTC.